The clone carrying this T cell receptor beta chain was detected many times. Its antigen is not known. All patients reached thyroid surgery having received no treatment beforehand. As processed by the authors: Using the CDR3 differences seen across clinicopathological groups, the authors built a distant-metastasis classifier for papillary thyroid cancer, which was meant to discriminate distant-metastatic patients. From the PCR reads, TCRdb re-called clones with MiXCR. TCRdb, not the authors, supplied the V and J calls. The sample lists about 52,000 clones; roughly 18% were seen once. The sample is drawn from a study of metastatic and nonmetastatic thyroid tumors. Study as a whole: Peripheral blood and tumor or nodule samples from malignant and benign thyroid patients were compared.

The CDR3 sequence is 13 residues long. The V end was cut by 10 bases, the J end by 11 bases, with 20 bases between. Germline loops: CDR1 SNHLY, CDR2 FYNNEI. The study, taken as a whole, reports: It was reportedly found that TCR beta diversity was significantly higher in malignant thyroid tumors than in benign nodules, a difference seen in both blood and tumor samples.

The sample was blood. This TCR was sampled from a female donor with papillary thyroid cancer or a benign thyroid nodule (not recorded which). Some clones in this sample may be carry-over from other donors' samples. This chain links TRBV2 with TRBJ1-4, with D tentatively TRBD1 (6 bases). The CDR3 loop is CATRGSAGGKLFF. The CDR3 DNA sequence: TGTGCCACCAGGGGCAGCGCCGGGGGGAAACTGTTTTTT.